This T cell receptor beta chain was obtained from a study of blood T cell repertoires in COVID-19. Clones were sequenced by immunoSEQ multiplex PCR, and TCRdb holds only the in-frame ones, with some missing. There are 300,000 or so clones in the sample; roughly 90% occur only once, and around 1.1% lies in the top ten. This clone was recorded a few times. This CDR3 comprises 15 residues. V dropped 7 bases and J dropped 5 bases, with 20 bases sitting between them. Germline V gene data show CDR1 as MDHEN and CDR2 as SYDVKM. The study recruited people aged roughly 18 to 95 years across more than 20 US areas. Clinical history as reported by participants underpinned cohort assignment.

The chain links TRBV28 to TRBJ1-2; the D gene is possibly TRBD1 (5 bases). Sequenced: PBMCs or T cells enriched from blood (not recorded which). This sequence was found in a woman younger than 45 who had recovered from COVID-19. The CDR3 DNA sequence: TGTGCCAGCACGGGGGAGGGCTGGGGAATATATGGCTACACCTTC. As protein: CASTGEGWGIYGYTF.